Following are 10 T cell receptor beta chains from one sample sequenced in a study of blood T cell repertoires in COVID-19. Using immunoSEQ multiplex PCR, the repertoire was profiled, and TCRdb retains in-frame clones only, with some absent. The sample holds over 150,000 clones, 80% to 90% seen once. Sequencing was done on a sample of peripheral blood. These receptors came from a man between 65 and 85 years old with active or convalescent COVID-19.

This rearrangement joins TRBV28 to TRBJ1-2; D remains ambiguous. The CDR3 is made up of 12 amino acids. Germline CDR1 is MDHEN and CDR2 is SYDVKM. V shed 6 bases and J shed 5 bases, with 10 bases lying between them. The DNA of the CDR3 is TGTGCCAGCAGCAAACAGCCTTATGGCTACACCTTC. As protein: CASSKQPYGYTF.

The chain couples TRBV18 to TRBJ1-1, with 10 bases lining up with TRBD1. The CDR3 runs to 14 residues. V lost 3 bases, J lost 5 bases, and 3 bases stayed unmatched. Germline CDR1 KGHSH, CDR2 LQKENI. CDR3 sequence: CASSPGQGETEAFF. CDR3 bases: TGTGCCAGCTCACCTGGACAGGGGGAGACTGAAGCTTTCTTT.

This chain joins TRBV11-2 and TRBJ1-1; possible D gene TRBD1, 6 bases. Germline V gives CDR1 SGHAT, CDR2 FQNNGV. This CDR3 has 15 amino acids. V was shortened by 1 base and J by 1 base, with 10 bases between the two germline ends. CDR3 coding DNA: TGTGCCAGCAGCTTAGCGCGGACAGCGAACACTGAAGCTTTCTTT. Its translation: CASSLARTANTEAFF.

CDR3 coding DNA: TGTGCCACCACCCCGGGGGGGGCGCTTGCTAAAACCCTCCACTTT. This encodes CATTPGGALAKTLHF. This chain joins TRBV15 and TRBJ1-6; a weak D match, TRBD1 (6 bases). The CDR3 extends over 15 amino acids. With 7 bases removed from V and 14 bases from J, the gap between germline ends came to 24 bases. Germline CDR1 LNHNV, CDR2 YYDKDF (reference sequence).

The chain is built from TRBV19 and TRBJ1-5; TRBD1 might be the D (6 bases). The CDR3 has 17 residues. Germline CDR1 reads LNHDA; CDR2 reads SQIVND (reference sequence). V was pared by 1 base and J by 0 bases, with 13 bases between. This chain's CDR3 is CASSIVGGLYSNQPQHF. CDR3 DNA: TGTGCCAGTAGTATAGTGGGGGGGCTTTATAGCAATCAGCCCCAGCATTTT.

This rearrangement joins TRBV7-2 to TRBJ1-3; 10 bases are a match to TRBD1. Germline V CDR1 and CDR2: SGHTA, FQGNSA. V was pared by 3 bases and J by 3 bases, with 5 bases of the junction left unmatched. The CDR3 runs to 16 residues. CDR3 in DNA: TGTGCCAGCAGCTTTATCGACAGGGGGCTTGGAAACACCATATATTTT. This codes for CASSFIDRGLGNTIYF.

The chain is built from TRBV7-9 and TRBJ2-2; D gene ambiguous. Trimming left V 1 base short and J 1 base short, with 4 bases between. CDR3 length equals 14 residues. Germline lookup yields CDR1 SEHNR and CDR2 FQNEAQ (reference sequence). The CDR3 DNA reads as TGTGCCAGCAGCTTAGGACAGAACACCGGGGAGCTGTTTTTT. This codes for CASSLGQNTGELFF.

This chain links TRBV27 with TRBJ2-3; weak D call: TRBD2 (5 bases). CDR3 length equals 14 residues. Germline V gene data show CDR1 as MNHEY and CDR2 as SMNVEV (reference sequence). Trimming cost V 2 bases and J 1 base, with 7 bases left between them. The CDR3 sequence is CASSLTRGTDTQYF. The DNA of the CDR3 is TGTGCCAGCAGTTTAACGAGGGGCACAGATACGCAGTATTTT.

This chain links TRBV24-1 with TRBJ2-2; tentatively, D is TRBD1 (6 bases). V gave up 7 bases and J gave up 5 bases, with 13 bases separating them. The CDR3 length is 14 residues. Per germline, CDR1 KGHDR and CDR2 SFDVKD. The CDR3 reads CATRNTGHTGELFF. Written as DNA, the CDR3 is TGTGCCACCAGAAATACAGGGCATACCGGGGAGCTGTTTTTT.

V usage is TRBV20-1 and J usage is TRBJ1-1; D gene unclear. Germline V gives CDR1 DFQATT, CDR2 SNEGSKA (reference sequence). The ends were cut back, 5 bases at V and 6 bases at J, with 10 bases in the middle. The CDR3 consists of 11 residues. CDR3 amino acids: CSAAKQSEAFF. The CDR3 region has the DNA TGCAGTGCTGCAAAACAGTCTGAAGCTTTCTTT.